The 30 T cell receptor beta chains presented below share a single source sample, sequenced in a study of T cells after yellow fever vaccination. MiXCR, run by TCRdb on the 5' RACE reads, gives a single entry per CDR3 protein. Of a few hundred thousand distinct CDR3 sequences in the sample, about a sixth were seen once. The source was PBMCs, collected about 5 days after the first yellow fever vaccination. These receptors came from a man younger than 35 who received the YFV17D yellow fever vaccine.

There are a few counts of this clonotype. V usage is TRBV4-2 and J usage is TRBJ1-2; 10 positions agree with TRBD1. V lost 6 bases to trimming and J lost 2 bases; unmatched junction nucleotides: 12. This CDR3 has 17 amino acids. Germline CDR1 LGHNA, CDR2 YNFKEQ. The DNA of the CDR3 is TGTGCCAGCAGTCCAGAAGCCGGGACAGGGGCAAACTATGGCTACACCTTC. It encodes CASSPEAGTGANYGYTF.

V usage is TRBV5-1 and J usage is TRBJ2-1; 9 positions match TRBD2. With 7 bases clipped from V and 4 bases from J, the junction kept 9 bases outside the gene matches. The CDR3 runs 15 residues. Germline lookup yields CDR1 SGHRS and CDR2 YFSETQ. The CDR3: CASRSSGTTYNEQFF. CDR3 in DNA: TGCGCCAGCCGGTCTAGCGGGACTACTTACAATGAGCAGTTCTTC.

The J gene is TRBJ2-6, the V gene TRBV15; D perhaps matches TRBD1 (6 bases). Per germline, CDR1 LNHNV and CDR2 YYDKDF (reference sequence). Trimming shortened V by 1 base and J by 0 bases, and 13 bases separated the two germline ends. The length of the CDR3 is 18 residues. The CDR3 region has the DNA TGTGCCACCAGCAGAGGGACAGAGCAGGCCTCTGGGGCCAACGTCCTGACTTTC. This sequence encodes CATSRGTEQASGANVLTF.

This chain joins TRBV27 and TRBJ2-3; 11 positions agree with TRBD2. Looked up from germline, CDR1 is MNHEY and CDR2 is SMNVEV (reference sequence). The length of the CDR3 is 14 residues. V shed 5 bases and J 6 bases; nucleotides not matched to a gene: 4. This CDR3 is CASSILAGADTQYF. DNA for the CDR3: TGTGCCAGCAGTATACTAGCGGGGGCCGATACGCAGTATTTT.

This clonotype turned up a few times. The chain links TRBV20-1 to TRBJ1-1; 8 positions match TRBD1. Germline V gene lookup returns CDR1 DFQATT and CDR2 SNEGSKA (reference sequence). V shed 2 bases and J 0 bases; nucleotides not matched to a gene: 2. This CDR3 has 14 amino acids. In DNA, the CDR3 is TGCAGTGCTAGAACAGGGGGAGTGAACACTGAAGCTTTCTTT. Amino acids: CSARTGGVNTEAFF.

The chain has TRBV7-9 and TRBJ2-5, with 13 bases matching TRBD2. Germline loops: CDR1 SEHNR, CDR2 FQNEAQ (reference sequence). The CDR3 spans 17 residues. J lost 5 bases, V lost 4 bases, and 10 bases had no gene match. CDR3 in amino acids: CASSSGRTSGGGETQYF. CDR3 coding DNA: TGTGCCAGCAGCTCGGGCCGGACTAGCGGGGGTGGGGAGACCCAGTACTTC.

This clonotype came up a few times. The V gene is TRBV7-6, the J gene TRBJ2-7; perhaps TRBD1 as D (6 bases). CDR3 length: 15 amino acids. Germline CDR1 SGHVS, CDR2 FNYEAQ. Deletions cut 2 bases from V and 5 bases from J, with 16 bases between. The DNA for the CDR3 is TGTGCCAGCAGCTTATCGGACAGCTTGTCGGACGAGCAGTACGTC. Translating it yields CASSLSDSLSDEQYV.

The rearrangement uses TRBV4-2 and TRBJ2-4; TRBD1 might be the D (6 bases). Trimming removed 4 bases at V and 4 bases at J, with 11 bases between. Germline CDR1 LGHNA, CDR2 YNFKEQ. This CDR3 is 14 amino acids long. The CDR3 region is CASSLRGSKNIQYF. CDR3 bases: TGTGCCAGCAGCCTCAGGGGATCGAAAAACATTCAGTACTTC.

The CDR3 reads CASRPRYNEDTEAFF. CDR3 DNA sequence: TGTGCCAGCAGGCCTAGATATAATGAAGACACTGAAGCTTTCTTT. The V gene is TRBV7-9, the J gene TRBJ1-1, with D unresolved. Germline V gene sequence: CDR1 SEHNR, CDR2 FQNEAQ (reference sequence). Trimming removed 6 bases at V and 3 bases at J, with 17 bases between. This CDR3 has 15 residues.

The gene calls are TRBV9 and TRBJ2-1, with TRBD1 matching over 8 bases. After removal of 0 bases from V and 5 bases from J, the junction contained 4 bases not matched to a gene. This CDR3 has 15 amino acids. The germline gives CDR1 SGDLS, CDR2 YYNGEE. DNA of the CDR3: TGTGCCAGCAGCGTAGTGGGACAGGCCAACAATGAGCAGTTCTTC. It encodes CASSVVGQANNEQFF.

This clonotype appeared a few times. The chain employs TRBV24-1 and TRBJ1-2, with a possible D match to TRBD1 (5 bases). The germline gives CDR1 KGHDR, CDR2 SFDVKD. Trimming stripped 4 bases from V and 2 bases from J, with 10 bases between. The CDR3 runs 14 residues. CDR3 sequence reads: CATSESGTNYGYTF. The CDR3 bases are TGTGCCACCAGTGAGTCCGGGACCAACTATGGCTACACCTTC.

This clonotype was counted only a few times. This chain links TRBV12-3 or TRBV12-4 with TRBJ1-1; D call uncertain. This CDR3 contains 12 residues. V dropped 5 bases and J dropped 10 bases, with 14 bases sitting between them. CDR3 coding DNA: TGTGCCAGCAGTCCCCGGGCCGACGGAGCTTTCTTT. Its translation is CASSPRADGAFF.

The chain recombines TRBV4-1 with TRBJ1-6, with D tentatively TRBD1 (5 bases). Trimming stripped 4 bases from V and 5 bases from J, with 12 bases between. CDR1 is MGHRA and CDR2 is YSYEKL in the germline V gene. This CDR3 spans 15 amino acids. The CDR3 loop is CASSRLGHNNSPLHF. In DNA form, the CDR3 reads TGCGCCAGCAGCCGACTTGGACACAATAATTCACCCCTCCACTTT.

In its sample, this clonotype was seen many times. This rearrangement joins TRBV7-2 to TRBJ2-1; D remains ambiguous. The germline V gene encodes CDR1 SGHTA and CDR2 FQGNSA. The length of the CDR3 is 15 residues. Trimming took off 1 base at V and 4 bases at J, with 11 bases between the two ends. CDR3 loop: CASSLDRAEYNEQFF. In DNA form, the CDR3 reads TGTGCCAGCAGCTTAGACCGGGCGGAATACAATGAGCAGTTCTTC. The variable domain in full, with the rest retrieved from reference TRBV7-2 and TRBJ2-1, is GAGVSQSPSNKVTEKGKDVELRCDPISGHTALYWYRQSLGQGLEFLIYFQGNSAPDKSGLPSDRFSAERTGGSVSTLTIQRTQQEDSAVYLCASSLDRAEYNEQFFGPGTRLTVL.

This clonotype was found a few times. This chain connects TRBV21-1 to TRBJ2-7; TRBD2, as called in the table, went unchecked against the DNA. TRBV21-1 represents a pseudogene. This CDR3 has 15 residues. CDR3 DNA: TGTGCCAGCAGCAAGGTAACAGCGGGACCCCACGAGCAGTACGTC. This translates into CASSKVTAGPHEQYV.

The V gene is TRBV14, the J gene TRBJ2-3, with D unclear. The V gene lost 0 bases and the J gene lost 2 bases, with 9 bases spanning the gap. The CDR3 extends over 15 amino acids. CDR1 and CDR2 (germline): SGHDN, FVKESK. The CDR3 sequence: CASSQEWQSTDTQYF. Written as DNA, the CDR3 is TGTGCCAGCAGCCAAGAGTGGCAGTCCACAGATACGCAGTATTTT.

J is TRBJ2-3 and V is TRBV7-2; D is ambiguous. With 5 bases removed from V and 7 bases from J, the gap between germline ends came to 10 bases. The germline CDR1 and CDR2 sequences are SGHTA and FQGNSA. This CDR3 comprises 12 residues. CDR3 nucleotides: TGTGCCAGCAGCCCTTTGGGGAATACGCAGTATTTT. Its translation: CASSPLGNTQYF.

This clonotype showed up just a few times. This sequence joins TRBV6-5 and TRBJ1-4; D uncertain. V gave up 0 bases and J gave up 8 bases, with 7 bases separating them. Germline V gene data show CDR1 as MNHEY and CDR2 as SVGAGI. CDR3 length equals 13 residues. The CDR3 DNA reads as TGTGCCAGCAGTTACTCGAACTTGGAAAAACTGTTTTTT. Translation gives CASSYSNLEKLFF.

This clonotype was observed at least ten times. The rearrangement links TRBV5-1 to TRBJ1-1; no firm D call. Germline V gene lookup returns CDR1 SGHRS and CDR2 YFSETQ. Trimming took off 2 bases at V and 2 bases at J, with 7 bases between the two ends. The CDR3 is made up of 13 amino acids. The CDR3 loop reads CASSFRANTEAFF. In DNA form, the CDR3 reads TGCGCCAGCAGCTTCCGCGCTAACACTGAAGCTTTCTTT.

The chain joins TRBV4-3 to TRBJ2-1, with 9 bases identical to TRBD2. In germline, CDR1 is LGHNA, CDR2 YSLEER. CDR3 length equals 15 residues. J lost 7 bases, V lost 2 bases, and 6 bases had no gene match. The CDR3 spells CASSQTGGGANEQFF. CDR3 bases: TGCGCCAGCAGCCAAACGGGCGGGGGGGCTAATGAGCAGTTCTTC.

The genes are TRBV18 and TRBJ2-7; 7 bases match TRBD1. The CDR3 is made up of 15 amino acids. The germline gives CDR1 KGHSH, CDR2 LQKENI. Losses at the gene ends were 4 bases for V and 3 bases for J; bases not matched to a gene: 9. The CDR3 protein is CASSHTGTANYEQYV. Here the CDR3 DNA reads TGTGCCAGCTCACACACCGGGACAGCAAACTACGAGCAGTACGTC.

The V gene is TRBV27, the J gene TRBJ2-2; perhaps TRBD1 as D (6 bases). The V end was cut by 3 bases, the J end by 2 bases, with 10 bases between. Germline lookup yields CDR1 MNHEY and CDR2 SMNVEV (reference sequence). CDR3 size: 15 residues. The DNA for the CDR3 is TGTGCCAGCAGTTTTACGGGACACAACACCGGGGAGCTGTTTTTT. Translated, it gives CASSFTGHNTGELFF.

V gene TRBV6-1 combines with J gene TRBJ2-3; D possibly corresponds to TRBD2 (6 bases). Per germline, CDR1 MNHNS and CDR2 SASEGT. This CDR3 has 16 residues. V lost 8 bases, J lost 1 base, and 19 bases lay in between. The CDR3: CASDRGWGTRTDTQYF. In DNA form, the CDR3 reads TGTGCCAGCGATCGGGGGTGGGGGACTCGCACAGATACGCAGTATTTT.

This clonotype has only a few counts. The J gene is TRBJ2-1, the V gene TRBV7-2, with 7 bases aligning to TRBD2. The V and J ends lost 5 bases and 7 bases, in that order; junction bases with no gene match: 14. The germline V gene has CDR1 SGHTA and CDR2 FQGNSA. This CDR3 is built from 16 residues. The CDR3 nucleotides are TGTGCCAGCAGCCTACGTTGGGGCGGGGGAAAGAATGAGCAGTTCTTC. Translation: CASSLRWGGGKNEQFF.

This rearrangement joins TRBV6-1 to TRBJ2-1, with 8 nucleotides matching TRBD2. V was clipped by 8 bases and J by 3 bases; unmatched bases: 15. The CDR3 totals 17 residues. CDR1 and CDR2 (germline): MNHNS, SASEGT. The CDR3 nucleotides are TGTGCCAGCCGCGAGCGGGGGACTCGGACAGTCTACAATGAGCAGTTCTTC. It yields the protein CASRERGTRTVYNEQFF.

This clonotype showed up many times. The chain carries TRBV29-1 and TRBJ2-1; D gene uncertain. CDR3 length: 13 residues. V dropped 5 bases and J dropped 8 bases, with 16 bases sitting between them. Germline lookup yields CDR1 SQVTM and CDR2 ANQGSEA. The CDR3 loop is CSVSVDVIDEQFF. The CDR3 nucleotides are TGCAGCGTTTCCGTAGATGTTATCGATGAGCAGTTCTTC.

This clonotype came up a few times. V usage is TRBV4-3 and J usage is TRBJ2-7; weak D call: TRBD1 (5 bases). CDR1 LGHNA and CDR2 YSLEER come from the germline V gene. The CDR3 length is 15 residues. Trimming took off 2 bases at V and 1 base at J, with 12 bases between the two ends. The CDR3 is CASSQNLQGSYEQYF. The CDR3 DNA follows: TGCGCCAGCAGCCAAAACCTCCAGGGTTCCTACGAGCAGTACTTC.

The gene calls are TRBV7-9 and TRBJ2-5, with D tentatively TRBD2 (5 bases). The CDR3 sequence is 15 residues long. Trimming cost V 5 bases and J 2 bases, with 15 bases left between them. The V gene's germline CDR1 is SEHNR and CDR2 FQNEAQ (reference sequence). The CDR3 here is CASSTPGVSQETQYF. DNA for the CDR3: TGTGCCAGCAGCACTCCCGGGGTCTCACAAGAGACCCAGTACTTC. The full variable domain, rest sourced from reference TRBV7-9 and TRBJ2-5, is DTGVSQNPRHKITKRGQNVTFRCDPISEHNRLYWYRQTLGQGPEFLTYFQNEAQLEKSRLLSDRFSAERPKGSFSTLEIQRTEQGDSAMYLCASSTPGVSQETQYFGPGTRLLVL.

This clonotype turned up a few times. The rearrangement uses TRBV9 and TRBJ2-3; 10 bases line up with TRBD2. Germline V CDR1 and CDR2: SGDLS, YYNGEE. J lost 4 bases, V lost 4 bases, and 12 bases had no gene match. There are 17 residues in the CDR3. The CDR3 here is CASSTQRGGRLADTQYF. The CDR3 DNA reads as TGTGCCAGCAGCACCCAGCGGGGGGGCCGGTTGGCAGATACGCAGTATTTT.

The chain carries TRBV11-2 and TRBJ1-1; D not certain. The CDR3 extends over 15 amino acids. The V end lost 5 bases, the J end lost 2 bases, and 15 bases lay between the germline ends. CDR1 is SGHAT, CDR2 FQNNGV, per germline. CDR3 sequence: CASSRLVRYNTEAFF. The CDR3 DNA is TGTGCCAGCAGCCGCTTGGTAAGGTACAACACTGAAGCTTTCTTT.